This entry concerns a single T cell receptor beta chain. Antigen: not known. This entry comes from a study of graft-versus-host responses after intestinal transplantation. TCRdb keeps only in-frame clones here, not all; method: immunoSEQ multiplex PCR. The sample includes about 110,000 clones, 85% to 95% of them seen just once. Germline CDR1 MGHDK, CDR2 SYGVNS. This CDR3 is 15 amino acids long. V shed 2 bases, J shed 3 bases, and the junction held 4 bases outside the gene matches. Study-wide points: Recipient marrow harbored GvH clones, some of which surfaced first in ileum or blood.

The chain has TRBV25-1 and TRBJ2-1, with 7 bases identical to TRBD1. The origin of this receptor is a human donor who received an intestinal transplant. The sample consisted of unstimulated CD8+ T cells sorted from spleen or lymph node cells, taken before intestinal transplant. The CDR3 DNA is TGTGCCAGCAGTGAAGGCGCAGGGGGCTACAATGAGCAGTTCTTC. It specifies CASSEGAGGYNEQFF.